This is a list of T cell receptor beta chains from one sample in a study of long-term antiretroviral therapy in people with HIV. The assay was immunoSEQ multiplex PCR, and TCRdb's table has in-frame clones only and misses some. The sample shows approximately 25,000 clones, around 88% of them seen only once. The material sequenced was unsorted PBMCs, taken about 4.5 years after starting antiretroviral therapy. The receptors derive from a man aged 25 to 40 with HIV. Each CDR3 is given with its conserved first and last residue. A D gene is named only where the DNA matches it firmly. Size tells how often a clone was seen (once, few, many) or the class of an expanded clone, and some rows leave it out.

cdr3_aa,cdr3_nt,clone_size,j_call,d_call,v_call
CASSPGNQETQYF,TGTGCCAGCTCACCAGGGAACCAAGAGACCCAGTACTTC,-,TRBJ2-5,-,TRBV18
CASSLGTDMNTEAFF,TGTGCCAGCAGCCTAGGGACAGATATGAACACTGAAGCTTTCTTT,-,TRBJ1-1,TRBD1,TRBV7-2
CASLATGTSANEQFF,TGTGCCAGCTTAGCGACCGGGACTAGCGCAAATGAGCAGTTCTTC,-,TRBJ2-1,TRBD2,TRBV6-1
CAGPGGRRVEAFF,TGTGCCGGGCCAGGGGGCCGTCGTGTAGAAGCTTTCTTT,-,TRBJ1-1,TRBD1,TRBV9
CAIRAGTGQETQYF,TGTGCCATCAGGGCTGGGACAGGCCAAGAGACCCAGTACTTC,-,TRBJ2-5,TRBD1,TRBV10-3
CASSINSATNEKLFF,TGTGCCAGTAGTATCAACAGTGCAACTAATGAAAAACTGTTTTTT,-,TRBJ1-4,-,TRBV19
CASSPDTGGDEQFF,TGTGCCAGCTCACCGGATACAGGGGGGGATGAGCAGTTCTTC,-,TRBJ2-1,-,TRBV18
CAISPDRSNLDNQPQHF,TGTGCCATCAGTCCGGACAGATCCAACCTGGACAATCAGCCCCAGCATTTT,-,TRBJ1-5,-,TRBV10-3
CAWSGITRSSEQYF,TGTGCCTGGAGCGGAATCACAAGGTCCTCGGAGCAGTACTTC,-,TRBJ2-7,-,TRBV30
CSGDRGAAGNEQFF,TGCAGCGGTGACAGGGGCGCGGCAGGCAATGAGCAGTTCTTC,-,TRBJ2-1,TRBD1,TRBV29-1
CASSPNLGQSEQYF,TGTGCCAGCTCACCGAATTTGGGACAGTCCGAGCAGTACTTC,once,TRBJ2-7,TRBD1,TRBV18
CASSPGQGSYYGYTF,TGCGCCAGCAGCCCAGGACAGGGTAGCTATTATGGCTACACCTTC,-,TRBJ1-2,TRBD1,TRBV5-1
CASSQRVRTGMTGNTIYF,TGTGCCAGCAGCCAAAGGGTCCGGACAGGGATGACTGGAAACACCATATATTTT,-,TRBJ1-3,TRBD1,TRBV4-2
CASSYSPGELFF,TGTGCCAGCAGTTACTCGCCCGGGGAGCTGTTTTTT,-,TRBJ2-2,-,TRBV6-5
CASRGLAGDNEQFF,TGCGCCAGCAGGGGACTAGCGGGGGACAATGAGCAGTTCTTC,-,TRBJ2-1,TRBD2,TRBV5-1
CASSPLARKTYEQYF,TGCGCCAGCAGCCCTCTAGCGAGGAAGACCTACGAGCAGTACTTC,few,TRBJ2-7,-,TRBV4-1
CAISLDRLNYGYTF,TGTGCCATCAGCCTCGACAGGCTTAACTATGGCTACACCTTC,-,TRBJ1-2,-,TRBV10-3
CASSQGDRGRGTDTQYF,TGCGCCAGCAGCCAAGGTGACAGGGGGCGCGGCACAGATACGCAGTATTTT,once,TRBJ2-3,TRBD1,TRBV4-1
CASSYGTGSSEQYF,TGCGCCAGCAGCTACGGGACAGGGAGTTCAGAGCAGTACTTC,-,TRBJ2-7,TRBD1,TRBV5-1
CASSRPGGLGTDTQYF,TGTGCCAGCAGCCGGCCGGGGGGGCTGGGCACAGATACGCAGTATTTT,-,TRBJ2-3,TRBD2,TRBV7-3
CASPAGGPNSPLHF,TGTGCCTCGCCAGCGGGGGGCCCCAATTCACCCCTCCACTTT,-,TRBJ1-6,-,TRBV7-9
CASSLIRDEQYF,TGCGCCAGCAGCTTGATCCGGGACGAGCAGTACTTC,-,TRBJ2-7,-,TRBV5-1
CASSSNEGRHYGYTF,TGCGCCAGCAGCTCCAACGAAGGACGGCACTATGGCTACACCTTC,once,TRBJ1-2,-,TRBV5-1
CASSPGLAGGLTDTQYF,TGTGCCAGCAGCCCCGGCCTAGCGGGAGGCCTCACAGATACGCAGTATTTT,-,TRBJ2-3,TRBD2,TRBV4-2
CASRGGRRYNEQFF,TGTGCCAGCAGGGGAGGAAGAAGATACAATGAGCAGTTCTTC,-,TRBJ2-1,-,TRBV2
CASSSKTGLPPLHF,TGTGCCAGCAGTTCCAAGACAGGGCTGCCACCCCTCCACTTT,few,TRBJ1-6,TRBD1,TRBV6-5
CASSPRQGAYEQYF,TGTGCCAGCTCACCAAGGCAGGGAGCCTACGAGCAGTACTTC,-,TRBJ2-7,-,TRBV18
CASSSSRVLKYYGYTF,TGTGCCAGCAGCTCAAGCCGGGTCCTAAAGTACTATGGCTACACCTTC,-,TRBJ1-2,-,TRBV7-8
CASSPDRNNQPQHF,TGTGCCAGCAGTCCGGACAGGAACAATCAGCCCCAGCATTTT,-,TRBJ1-5,TRBD1,TRBV7-8
CSVVLGFYGYTF,TGCAGCGTTGTGTTGGGCTTCTATGGCTACACCTTC,-,TRBJ1-2,-,TRBV29-1
CASSLDRGAWEQYF,TGTGCCAGCAGCTTAGATCGGGGGGCGTGGGAGCAGTACTTC,-,TRBJ2-7,-,TRBV11-2
CASSQEGAGTEAFF,TGCGCCAGCAGCCAAGAGGGGGCGGGTACTGAAGCTTTCTTT,-,TRBJ1-1,-,TRBV4-3
CASSPGSYEQYF,TGTGCCAGCAGCCCAGGCTCCTACGAGCAGTACTTC,few,TRBJ2-7,-,TRBV25-1
CASSQGLAVYNEQFF,TGTGCCAGCAGCCAGGGACTAGCGGTATACAATGAGCAGTTCTTC,few,TRBJ2-1,TRBD2,TRBV7-6
CASSLGTRPPFNSYNEQFF,TGTGCCAGCTCACTCGGGACTAGACCACCATTTAACTCCTACAATGAGCAGTTCTTC,few,TRBJ2-1,TRBD2,TRBV18
CASSPNLGLPQGNEQFF,TGTGCCAGCAGCCCAAACTTGGGACTCCCTCAAGGCAATGAGCAGTTCTTC,-,TRBJ2-1,-,TRBV7-9
CASSLQWGRAGELFF,TGTGCCAGCAGCTTACAGTGGGGTAGGGCCGGGGAGCTGTTTTTT,-,TRBJ2-2,-,TRBV5-5